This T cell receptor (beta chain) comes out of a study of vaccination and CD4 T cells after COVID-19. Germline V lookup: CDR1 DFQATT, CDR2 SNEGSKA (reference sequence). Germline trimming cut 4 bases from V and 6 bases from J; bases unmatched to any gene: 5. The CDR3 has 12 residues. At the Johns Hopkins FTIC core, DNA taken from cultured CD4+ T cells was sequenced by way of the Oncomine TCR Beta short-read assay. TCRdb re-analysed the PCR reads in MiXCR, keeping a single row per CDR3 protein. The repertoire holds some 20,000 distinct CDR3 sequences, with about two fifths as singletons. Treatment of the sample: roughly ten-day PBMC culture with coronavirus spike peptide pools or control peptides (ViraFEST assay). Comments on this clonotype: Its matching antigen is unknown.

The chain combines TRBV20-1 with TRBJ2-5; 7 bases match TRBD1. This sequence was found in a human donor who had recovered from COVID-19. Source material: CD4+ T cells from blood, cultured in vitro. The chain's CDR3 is CSAKGQRQTQYF. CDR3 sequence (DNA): TGCAGTGCTAAGGGACAGAGGCAGACCCAGTACTTC.